This TCR beta chain was found in a study of blood T cell repertoires in COVID-19. About the research overall: Samples came from the United States, Italy and Spain, spanning acute and convalescent COVID-19.

The protocol was immunoSEQ multiplex PCR, while the TCRdb copy is restricted to in-frame clones and leaves out a portion. The sample holds fewer than 110,000 clones, 84% seen once. This TCR derives from a human donor in a cohort sampled during active COVID-19. The specimen sequenced was peripheral blood.

The CDR3: CASSPQGVETQYF. The DNA of the CDR3 is TGTGCCAGCAGCCCACAGGGGGTAGAGACCCAGTACTTC. This chain joins TRBV7-9 and TRBJ2-5; 8 nucleotides agree with TRBD1. After removal of 5 bases from V and 4 bases from J, the junction contained 3 bases not matched to a gene. The CDR3 is made up of 13 amino acids. Germline loops: CDR1 SEHNR, CDR2 FQNEAQ (reference sequence).